Reported below is one T cell receptor (beta chain). Its antigen is not yet known. Base qualities are not provided; no much larger clone lies one nucleotide away. The CDR3 regions of human TCRbeta chains were analyzed by immunosequencing. In the paper's pipeline: TCRs in the repertoires were compared against a reference library of SARS-CoV-2-specific TCRs that had been generated with the MIRA antigen-specificity platform. Breadth was defined as the fraction of unique TCRs that were SARS-CoV-2-associated, and depth was defined as the fraction of total T cells that were SARS-CoV-2-associated. Using the MIRA data, every spike-specific TCR was mapped to the spike region that the TCR reacted to and assigned to either a CD4 or a CD8 class. Log10-transformed breadth and depth values were compared by one-way ANOVA with Sidak's multiple comparisons tests. The source is immuneACCESS, and TCRdb retained only in-frame sequences with V and J called. Part of the clones is not carried over; for the studies checked, unresolved V genes explain less than half of this, and the remainder is unexplained. V and J calls and clone size are copied from that table; D and trimming were computed from the DNA. The sample table holds over 90,000 clones, of which 80% to 90% were seen once. Of the sample, roughly 22% falls within the top ten clones.

The time point label here, explained by the study, means: baseline before first vaccination. Vaccinee samples came from UK trials COV001 and COV002, including a single-blind randomized controlled phase 2/3 trial of AZD1222 (ChAdOx1 nCoV-19) in healthy adults. Trial participant PBMC samples were collected at day 0 and day 28 after the second dose for TCRbeta chain sequencing. This sample is part of a study of T cell responses to AZD1222 COVID-19 vaccine (dated by TCRdb to 2020 to 2023). The study in broad terms: AZD1222 recipients given second doses at about 4 weeks or at about 12 weeks were pooled, since spike-specific TCR depth and breadth were not found to differ between the two schedules. TCR sequencing was performed for fewer than 250 trial participants, of whom about 200 were given two doses of AZD1222 and around 25 were given two doses of MenACWY control vaccine. Trial participants were enrolled by age into 18-55, 56-69 and 70-plus year subgroups, with around 150, 28 and 57 TCR-sequenced participants respectively.

What the work shows at the level of the full study, not this receptor alone: Because no day 14 peak-response samples were available, the repertoires could be characterized only after the peak T cell response. Conclusions about previously exposed vaccinees were limited because only six AZD1222 recipients were SARS-CoV-2 seropositive at baseline. Spike-specific TCR breadth and depth rose significantly after two AZD1222 doses compared with day 0 and with MenACWY recipients. Vaccine-associated CD4 TCRs spanned the whole spike protein, with dominant responses in regions 160-218 and 743-854. In the small 56-69-year group, the increase in depth fell short of significance, most likely because of low power. Most participants were white British and females outnumbered males, and the authors suggested that clonal diversity may have been underestimated. Reportedly, close to half of the unique spike-specific TCRs recognized epitopes lying outside the regions that are mutated in the B.1.351 and B.1.1.7 variants.

The clonotype comes from an adult in good health. Sequencing was performed on peripheral blood, taken on day 0 of AZD1222 vaccination.

The CDR3 is CSVEFYFSQGRSAFF. The DNA reads TGCAGCGTTGAGTTCTACTTCTCCCAGGGACGTTCCGCTTTCTTT. The chain links TRBV29-1 with TRBJ1-1; possibly the D gene is TRBD1, per 5 matching bases. The germline V gene yields SQVTM for CDR1 and ANQGSEA for CDR2. V is cut by 3 bases and J by 11 bases, and the space between the germline ends is 25 bases. There are 15 amino acids in the CDR3, from cysteine to phenylalanine inclusive. Left in the record is the CDR3 DNA by itself, 45 bases read in frame from the first base. With the portions outside the CDR3 filled from the reference TRBV29-1 and TRBJ1-1 genes, the complete variable region becomes SAVISQKPSRDICQRGTSLTIQCQVDSQVTMMFWYRQQPGQSLTLIATANQGSEATYESGFVIDKFPISRPNLTFSTLTVSNMSPEDSSIYLCSVEFYFSQGRSAFFGQGTRLTVV.